This TCR beta chain is from a study of CD8+ T cells in alopecia areata. Study as a whole: Tofacitinib lasted 6 to 18 months, then 6 months off drug.

Trimming shortened V by 7 bases and J by 8 bases, and 18 bases separated the two germline ends. CDR3 length equals 14 residues. Germline V gene data show CDR1 as LNHNV and CDR2 as YYDKDF (reference sequence). Treatment described: oral pan-JAK inhibitor, 5-10 mg twice daily. Investigators isolated RNA and reverse transcribed it into cDNA to act as the sequencing template. TCRdb's copy holds only in-frame clones and misses some; the assay was immunoSEQ multiplex PCR. Seen here are about 60,000 clones, approximately 44% observed once, and the top ten hold roughly 20%. This receptor was identified in a human donor with alopecia areata. The chain has TRBV15 and TRBJ2-1; a weak D match, TRBD2 (7 bases). The input for sequencing was CD8+ T cells sorted from blood, taken at approximately week 36, from a patient treated with tofacitinib. For the CDR3, the DNA is TGTGCCACCACCCGAGGGGGGGAAGGGGATGAGCAGTTCTTC. This gives the protein CATTRGGEGDEQFF.